The 17 T cell receptor beta chains below all came from one sample that was sequenced in a study of T cell responses to AZD1222 COVID-19 vaccine. Clones were read by immunoSEQ multiplex PCR, and TCRdb kept only the in-frame ones, dropping some. This sample has around 150,000 clones, with approximately 88% found just once. The sequences come from peripheral blood, collected on day 0 of MenACWY control vaccination. The source of these receptors is an adult in good health.

The V call is TRBV4-2, the J call TRBJ2-7; D is perhaps TRBD1 (6 bases). The germline gives CDR1 LGHNA, CDR2 YNFKEQ. The CDR3 runs to 14 residues. Trimming pared 5 bases from V and 2 bases from J, leaving 13 bases between. The CDR3 reads CASSEGGGAYEQYF. The CDR3 region has the DNA TGTGCCAGCAGCGAAGGGGGTGGTGCCTACGAGCAGTACTTC.

The gene calls are TRBV21-1 and TRBJ2-1; TRBD2 is the table's D call and was not checked against the DNA. TRBV21-1 is a documented pseudogene. This CDR3 contains 17 residues. The CDR3 sequence is CASSKVWSGRGNNEQFF. For the CDR3, the DNA is TGTGCCAGCAGCAAAGTATGGAGCGGGAGGGGAAACAATGAGCAGTTCTTC.

V is TRBV7-2 and J is TRBJ2-1, with 7 bases that match TRBD1. Trimming removed 3 bases from V and 2 bases from J; junction bases left unmatched: 4. The CDR3 has 15 amino acids. Germline CDR1 reads SGHTA; CDR2 reads FQGNSA. In nucleotides, the CDR3 is TGTGCCAGCAGCTTTCAGGGACAGACCTACAATGAGCAGTTCTTC. It yields the protein CASSFQGQTYNEQFF.

CDR3 DNA: TGTGCCAGCAGTTACATGGCAAGCAGGGTAATCTACTATGGCTACACCTTC. Translation gives CASSYMASRVIYYGYTF. This chain uses TRBV6-2 or TRBV6-3 with TRBJ1-2; tentative D call: TRBD1 (5 bases). V gave up 2 bases and J gave up 3 bases, with 19 bases separating them. CDR3 size: 17 residues. In germline, CDR1 is MNHEY, CDR2 SVGEGT.

This clone was picked up a small number of times. Other DNA sequences in this sample translate to the same CDR3. This chain links TRBV5-1 with TRBJ1-2, with 8 bases aligning to TRBD1. In germline, CDR1 is SGHRS, CDR2 YFSETQ. This CDR3 is built from 14 residues. With V trimmed by 0 bases and J by 3 bases, 1 base remained unmatched. The CDR3 region has the DNA TGCGCCAGCAGCTTGGCAGGGGGCGACTATGGCTACACCTTC. Translated: CASSLAGGDYGYTF.

The V call is TRBV19, the J call TRBJ1-1; 10 positions agree with TRBD1. V lost 8 bases and J lost 5; bases outside the gene matches: 11. The CDR3 has 15 residues. The V gene's germline CDR1 is LNHDA and CDR2 SQIVND (reference sequence). The CDR3: CASASTGGGRTEAFF. For the CDR3, the DNA is TGTGCCAGTGCTTCGACAGGGGGCGGGAGGACTGAAGCTTTCTTT.

A single count supports this clone. The chain is built from TRBV19 and TRBJ2-5, with 9 bases identical to TRBD1. This CDR3 spans 15 amino acids. CDR1 LNHDA and CDR2 SQIVND come from the germline V gene (reference sequence). After removal of 1 base from V and 5 bases from J, the junction contained 5 bases not matched to a gene. In DNA, the CDR3 is TGTGCCAGTAGTATAGGTACAGGGGGCAGTGAGACCCAGTACTTC. The encoded protein is CASSIGTGGSETQYF. The whole variable domain, filled in from reference TRBV19 and TRBJ2-5, reads DGGITQSPKYLFRKEGQNVTLSCEQNLNHDAMYWYRQDPGQGLRLIYYSQIVNDFQKGDIAEGYSVSREKKESFPLTVTSAQKNPTAFYLCASSIGTGGSETQYFGPGTRLLVL.

The chain employs TRBV7-9 and TRBJ2-1; 7 bases are a match to TRBD2. Germline CDR1 SEHNR, CDR2 FQNEAQ (reference sequence). The CDR3 length is 14 residues. Trimming removed 2 bases from V and 9 bases from J; junction bases left unmatched: 7. The CDR3 loop is CASSLTGGDAEQFF. The CDR3 nucleotides read TGTGCCAGCAGCTTAACGGGAGGAGACGCTGAGCAGTTCTTC. The whole variable domain, filled in from reference TRBV7-9 and TRBJ2-1, reads DTGVSQNPRHKITKRGQNVTFRCDPISEHNRLYWYRQTLGQGPEFLTYFQNEAQLEKSRLLSDRFSAERPKGSFSTLEIQRTEQGDSAMYLCASSLTGGDAEQFFGPGTRLTVL.

V usage is TRBV7-2 and J usage is TRBJ2-3; no definite D call. V was cut by 6 bases and J by 3 bases, with 13 bases left in between. Germline V gene sequence: CDR1 SGHTA, CDR2 FQGNSA. The CDR3 length is 14 residues. This CDR3 reads CASSPGPRTDTQYF. CDR3 nucleotide sequence: TGTGCCAGCAGTCCGGGCCCCAGGACAGATACGCAGTATTTT.

The chain has TRBV18 and TRBJ1-3, with D uncertain. Trimming left V 3 bases short and J 7 bases short, with 13 bases between. Germline V lookup: CDR1 KGHSH, CDR2 LQKENI. CDR3 length: 14 residues. The CDR3 reads CASSPQTGDNTIYF. As DNA, the CDR3 is TGTGCCAGCTCACCCCAGACCGGCGACAACACCATATATTTT.

The chain has TRBV6-5 and TRBJ1-6, with 9 bases that match TRBD1. V was pared by 6 bases and J by 14 bases, with 11 bases of the junction left unmatched. The CDR3 covers 14 residues. Germline CDR1 MNHEY, CDR2 SVGAGI. The CDR3 reads CASRDRGPHESLHF. CDR3 DNA sequence: TGTGCCAGCAGGGACAGGGGTCCCCACGAGTCCCTCCACTTT.

V usage is TRBV2 and J usage is TRBJ1-1; D not certain. Germline assignment: CDR1 SNHLY and CDR2 FYNNEI. V was trimmed by 5 bases and J by 0 bases, leaving 10 bases between them. This CDR3 comprises 14 residues. CDR3 DNA sequence: TGTGCCAGCAGTTTCGACACGATGAACACTGAAGCTTTCTTT. It specifies CASSFDTMNTEAFF.

The chain links TRBV14 to TRBJ2-4; D tentatively reads TRBD1 or TRBD2 (5 bases each). V lost 1 base and J lost 0, with 19 bases in between. CDR1 SGHDN and CDR2 FVKESK come from the germline V gene. The CDR3 length is 19 residues. CDR3 region: CASSQGAGTLHLAKNIQYF. CDR3 DNA: TGTGCCAGCAGCCAAGGTGCAGGGACCCTCCACTTAGCCAAAAACATTCAGTACTTC. The variable domain in full, completed from reference TRBV14 and TRBJ2-4, reads EAGVTQFPSHSVIEKGQTVTLRCDPISGHDNLYWYRRVMGKEIKFLLHFVKESKQDESGMPNNRFLAERTGGTYSTLKVQPAELEDSGVYFCASSQGAGTLHLAKNIQYFGAGTRLSVL.

The chain couples TRBV6-5 to TRBJ1-2; a weak D match, TRBD1 (6 bases). This CDR3 comprises 13 residues. Trimming took off 6 bases at V and 9 bases at J, with 17 bases between the two ends. Germline CDR1 is MNHEY and CDR2 is SVGAGI. DNA for the CDR3: TGTGCCAGCAGGCAACAGGGTTCTTGGCGCTACACCTTC. Amino acid sequence: CASRQQGSWRYTF.

V gene TRBV15 combines with J gene TRBJ2-7, with D possibly TRBD1 on 6 matching bases. From germline, CDR1 is LNHNV and CDR2 YYDKDF (reference sequence). CDR3 length: 14 amino acids. The ends were cut back, 2 bases at V and 2 bases at J, with 10 bases in the middle. In DNA form, the CDR3 reads TGTGCCACCAGCAGACGGGACACAACCTACGAGCAGTACTTC. It is translated as CATSRRDTTYEQYF.

The chain employs TRBV5-1 and TRBJ1-1, with D perhaps TRBD1 (5 bases). Trimming pared 4 bases from V and 7 bases from J, leaving 17 bases between. The germline V gene has CDR1 SGHRS and CDR2 YFSETQ. The CDR3 extends over 14 amino acids. CDR3 DNA sequence: TGCGCCAGCAGCACTCAAGGGGCAAGCCTTGAAGCTTTCTTT. This gives the protein CASSTQGASLEAFF.

This clone has a single count. The chain employs TRBV7-9 and TRBJ2-7; no clear D gene. Trimming removed 2 bases at V and 3 bases at J, with 11 bases between. Germline assignment: CDR1 SEHNR and CDR2 FQNEAQ (reference sequence). The CDR3 extends over 14 amino acids. As DNA, the CDR3 is TGTGCCAGCAGCTTAATGGCGGTCGGCTACGAGCAGTACTTC. Amino acid sequence: CASSLMAVGYEQYF.